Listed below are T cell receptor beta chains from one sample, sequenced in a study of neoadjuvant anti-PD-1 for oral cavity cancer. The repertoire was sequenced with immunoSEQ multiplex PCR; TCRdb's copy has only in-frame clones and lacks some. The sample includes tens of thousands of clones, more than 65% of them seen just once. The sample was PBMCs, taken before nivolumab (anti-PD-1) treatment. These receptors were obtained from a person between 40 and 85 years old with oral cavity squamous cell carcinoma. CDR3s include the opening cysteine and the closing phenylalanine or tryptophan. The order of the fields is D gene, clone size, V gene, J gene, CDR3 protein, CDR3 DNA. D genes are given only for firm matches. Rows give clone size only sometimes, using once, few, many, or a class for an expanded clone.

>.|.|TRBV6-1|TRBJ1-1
CASSEGGPTEAFF
TGTGCCAGCAGTGAAGGGGGGCCAACTGAAGCTTTCTTT
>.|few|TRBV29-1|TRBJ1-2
CSGMLYSSSGENGYTF
TGCAGCGGTATGTTATATTCGAGCAGCGGGGAGAATGGCTACACCTTC
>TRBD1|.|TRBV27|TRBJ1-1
CASSRDRQNTEAFF
TGTGCCAGCAGCCGGGACAGGCAAAACACTGAAGCTTTCTTT
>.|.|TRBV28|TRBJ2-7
CASSVRGPEQYF
TGTGCCAGCAGTGTGAGAGGCCCCGAGCAGTACTTC
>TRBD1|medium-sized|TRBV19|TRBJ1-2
CASSITGGDYGYTF
TGTGCCAGTAGTATAACAGGGGGCGACTATGGCTACACCTTC
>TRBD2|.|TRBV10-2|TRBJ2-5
CASSPSSGSLVGETQYF
TGCGCCAGCAGTCCAAGCAGCGGGAGCCTGGTTGGGGAGACCCAGTACTTC
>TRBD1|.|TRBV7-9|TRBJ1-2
CASSYTGGMNGYTF
TGTGCCAGCAGTTACACAGGGGGAATGAATGGCTACACCTTC
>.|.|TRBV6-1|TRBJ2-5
CASRVQGQETQYF
TGTGCCAGCAGAGTACAGGGCCAAGAGACCCAGTACTTC
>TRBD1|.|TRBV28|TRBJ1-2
CASSPGDRGFYGYTF
TGTGCCAGCAGCCCTGGGGACAGGGGGTTCTATGGCTACACCTTC
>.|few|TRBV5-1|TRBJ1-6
CASSASNSGTRYNSPLHF
TGCGCCAGCAGCGCAAGCAACTCCGGGACACGATATAATTCACCCCTCCACTTT
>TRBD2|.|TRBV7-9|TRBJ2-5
CASSPVGRREREETQYF
TGTGCCAGCAGCCCCGTAGGGCGGCGGGAGAGGGAAGAGACCCAGTACTTC
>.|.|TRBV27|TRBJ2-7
CASTVGRGANEQYF
TGTGCCAGCACCGTTGGTAGGGGGGCGAACGAGCAGTACTTC
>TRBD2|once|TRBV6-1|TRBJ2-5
CASLMAGGVSETQYF
TGTGCCAGCCTCATGGCGGGGGGTGTGAGCGAGACCCAGTACTTC
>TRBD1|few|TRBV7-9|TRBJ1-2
CASSLAEGTGNYGYTF
TGTGCCAGCAGCTTAGCGGAGGGGACAGGGAACTATGGCTACACCTTC
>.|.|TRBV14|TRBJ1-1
CASSQQGIGTEAFF
TGTGCCAGCAGCCAACAGGGGATCGGGACTGAAGCTTTCTTT
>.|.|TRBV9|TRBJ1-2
CASSVDRLGNTF
TGTGCCAGCAGCGTCGACAGGTTAGGAAACACCTTC
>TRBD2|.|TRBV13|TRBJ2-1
CASSSLPTSGNEQFF
TGTGCCAGCAGCTCCCTTCCGACTAGCGGCAATGAGCAGTTCTTC
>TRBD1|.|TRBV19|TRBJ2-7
CASRTRGDRGRGYEQYF
TGTGCCAGTAGAACCCGAGGAGACAGGGGGCGCGGGTACGAGCAGTACTTC
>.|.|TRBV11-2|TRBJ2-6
CASSFGGTYGANVLTF
TGTGCCAGCAGCTTTGGAGGGACCTACGGGGCCAACGTCCTGACTTTC
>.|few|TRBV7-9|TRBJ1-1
CASSPLDSEAFF
TGTGCCAGCAGCCCCCTTGACAGTGAAGCTTTCTTT
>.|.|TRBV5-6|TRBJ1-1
CASSLWGARSDPEAFF
TGTGCCAGCAGCTTGTGGGGGGCCCGTAGTGACCCGGAAGCTTTCTTT
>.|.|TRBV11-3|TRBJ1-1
CASSSGPNTEAFF
TGTGCCAGCAGCTCTGGACCGAACACTGAAGCTTTCTTT
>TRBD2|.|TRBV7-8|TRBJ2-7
CASSLVLGTSGYEQYF
TGTGCCAGCAGCTTAGTGTTGGGGACTAGCGGCTACGAGCAGTACTTC
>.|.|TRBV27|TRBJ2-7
CASSSTSYEQYF
TGTGCCAGCAGTTCCACATCCTACGAGCAGTACTTC
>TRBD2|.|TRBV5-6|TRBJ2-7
CASSSSGGYEQYF
TGTGCCAGCAGCTCTAGCGGGGGCTACGAGCAGTACTTC
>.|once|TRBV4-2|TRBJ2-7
CASSQDYVDEQYF
TGTGCCAGCAGCCAAGATTACGTTGACGAGCAGTACTTC
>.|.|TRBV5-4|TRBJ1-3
CASSLEVSGNTIYF
TGTGCCAGCAGCTTGGAGGTATCTGGAAACACCATATATTTT
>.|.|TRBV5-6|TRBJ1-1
CASSPRVGPSTEAFF
TGTGCCAGCAGCCCCCGGGTCGGGCCCTCCACTGAAGCTTTCTTT
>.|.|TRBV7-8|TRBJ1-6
CASSLGLRGNSPLHF
TGTGCCAGCAGCTTAGGATTGCGTGGCAATTCACCCCTCCACTTT
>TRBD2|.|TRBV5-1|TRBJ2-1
CASSPRTSGVNNEQFF
TGCGCCAGCAGCCCGCGGACTAGCGGGGTAAACAATGAGCAGTTCTTC
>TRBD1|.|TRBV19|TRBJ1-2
CASQGQDVYGYTF
TGTGCCAGCCAAGGACAGGACGTCTATGGCTACACCTTC
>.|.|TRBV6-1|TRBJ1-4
CASSENIATNEKLFF
TGTGCCAGCAGTGAAAACATTGCAACTAATGAAAAACTGTTTTTT
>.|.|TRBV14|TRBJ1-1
CASSQVQGLTEAFF
TGTGCCAGCAGCCAAGTTCAGGGACTCACTGAAGCTTTCTTT
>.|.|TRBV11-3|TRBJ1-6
CASSLLPFTRDPNSPLHF
TGTGCCAGCAGCTTACTCCCGTTTACCAGGGACCCCAATTCACCCCTCCACTTT
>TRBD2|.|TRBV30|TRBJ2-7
CAWRLAGVNEQYF
TGTGCCTGGAGACTAGCGGGAGTCAACGAGCAGTACTTC
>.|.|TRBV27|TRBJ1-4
CASSSQKRTATNEKLFF
TGTGCCAGCAGTTCCCAAAAAAGGACAGCAACTAATGAAAAACTGTTTTTT
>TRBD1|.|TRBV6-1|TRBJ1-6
CASSETTGGHNSPLHF
TGTGCCAGCAGTGAAACGACAGGGGGTCATAATTCACCCCTCCACTTT
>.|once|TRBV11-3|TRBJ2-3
CASSAGGGPTDTQYF
TGTGCCAGCAGCGCAGGCGGGGGCCCCACAGATACGCAGTATTTT
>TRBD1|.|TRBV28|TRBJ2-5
CASSSWGQGGETQYF
TGTGCCAGCAGTTCATGGGGACAGGGAGGAGAGACCCAGTACTTC
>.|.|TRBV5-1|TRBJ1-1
CASSLGGGNTEAFF
TGCGCCAGCAGCTTGGGGGGAGGGAACACTGAAGCTTTCTTT
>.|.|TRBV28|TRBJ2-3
CASSLGYGFTDTQYF
TGTGCCAGCAGCTTAGGGTACGGATTCACAGATACGCAGTATTTT
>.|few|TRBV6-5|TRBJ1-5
CASSTGTSNQPQHF
TGTGCCAGCAGTACAGGGACTAGCAATCAGCCCCAGCATTTT
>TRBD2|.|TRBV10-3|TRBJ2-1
CAIGEGLSYNEQFF
TGTGCCATCGGGGAGGGACTCAGCTACAATGAGCAGTTCTTC
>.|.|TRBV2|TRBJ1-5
CASRRTAYSNQPQHF
TGTGCCAGCAGGAGGACAGCTTATAGCAATCAGCCCCAGCATTTT
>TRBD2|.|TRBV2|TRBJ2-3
CASSLGLATSTDTQYF
TGTGCCAGCAGCCTAGGACTAGCCACTAGCACAGATACGCAGTATTTT
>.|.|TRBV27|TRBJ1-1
CASSLGDRVRAEAFF
TGTGCCAGCAGTTTGGGGGACCGCGTGAGGGCTGAAGCTTTCTTT
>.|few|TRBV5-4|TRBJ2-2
CASSLTTNTGELFF
TGTGCCAGCAGCTTGACGACGAACACCGGGGAGCTGTTTTTT
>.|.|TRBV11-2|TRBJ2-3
CASSLVGGGDTQYF
TGTGCCAGCAGCTTAGTCGGGGGTGGAGATACGCAGTATTTT
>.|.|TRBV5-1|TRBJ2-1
CASSLGTVVGNEQFF
TGCGCCAGCAGCTTGGGTACGGTAGTGGGGAATGAGCAGTTCTTC
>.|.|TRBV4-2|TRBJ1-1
CASSRASGYDTEAFF
TGTGCCAGCAGCCGAGCCTCAGGGTACGACACTGAAGCTTTCTTT
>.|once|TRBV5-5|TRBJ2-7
CASSVRWEVSYEQYF
TGTGCCAGCAGCGTACGCTGGGAAGTTTCCTACGAGCAGTACTTC
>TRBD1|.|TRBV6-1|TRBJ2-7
CASSETTGGYEQYF
TGTGCCAGCAGTGAAACGACAGGGGGCTACGAGCAGTACTTC
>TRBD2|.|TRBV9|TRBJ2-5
CASSVTSGSLQETQYF
TGTGCCAGCAGCGTCACTAGCGGATCACTCCAAGAGACCCAGTACTTC
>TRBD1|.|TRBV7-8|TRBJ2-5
CASSCRDRAFQETQYF
TGTGCCAGCAGCTGCCGGGACAGGGCGTTTCAAGAGACCCAGTACTTC
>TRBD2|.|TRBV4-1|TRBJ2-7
CASSQDVSSAGVLNEQYF
TGCGCCAGCAGCCAAGACGTGTCCTCAGCGGGAGTCTTAAACGAGCAGTACTTC